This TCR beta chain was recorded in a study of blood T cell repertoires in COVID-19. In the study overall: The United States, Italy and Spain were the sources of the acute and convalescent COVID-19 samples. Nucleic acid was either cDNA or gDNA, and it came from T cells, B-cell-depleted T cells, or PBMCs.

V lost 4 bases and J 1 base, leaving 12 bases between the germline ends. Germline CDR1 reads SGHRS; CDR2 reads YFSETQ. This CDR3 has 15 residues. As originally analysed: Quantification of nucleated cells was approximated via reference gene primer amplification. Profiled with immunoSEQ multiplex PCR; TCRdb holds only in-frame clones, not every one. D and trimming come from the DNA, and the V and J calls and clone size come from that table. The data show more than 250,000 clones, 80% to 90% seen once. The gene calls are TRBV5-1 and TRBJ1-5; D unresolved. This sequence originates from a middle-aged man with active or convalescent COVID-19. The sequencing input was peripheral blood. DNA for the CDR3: TGCGCCAGCAGCGAACTGGGAGGGAGCAATCAGCCCCAGCATTTT. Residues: CASSELGGSNQPQHF.